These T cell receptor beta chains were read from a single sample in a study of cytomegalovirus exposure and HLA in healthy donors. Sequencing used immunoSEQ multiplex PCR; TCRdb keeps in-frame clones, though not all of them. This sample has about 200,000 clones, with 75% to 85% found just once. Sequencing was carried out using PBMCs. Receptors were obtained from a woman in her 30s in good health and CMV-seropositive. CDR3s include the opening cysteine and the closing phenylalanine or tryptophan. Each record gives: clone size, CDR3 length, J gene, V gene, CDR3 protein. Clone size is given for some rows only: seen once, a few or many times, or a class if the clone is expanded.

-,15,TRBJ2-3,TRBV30,CAWSLLAGGGDTQYF
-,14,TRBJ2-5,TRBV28,CASGEGGRGETQYF
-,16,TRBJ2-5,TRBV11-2,CASSSLTSGRRETQYF
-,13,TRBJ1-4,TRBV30,CAWSSTTNEKLFF
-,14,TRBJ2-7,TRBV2,CASRDTGVPYEQYF
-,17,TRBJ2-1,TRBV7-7,CASSLGLAGAPYNEQFF
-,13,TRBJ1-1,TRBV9,CASSVANLAEAFF
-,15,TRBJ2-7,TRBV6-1,CASRNNRGRVYEQYF
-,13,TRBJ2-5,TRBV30,CAWDRGRLETQYF
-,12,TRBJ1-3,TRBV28,CASSVFGNTIYF
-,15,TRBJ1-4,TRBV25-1,CASSPSTDPNEKLFF
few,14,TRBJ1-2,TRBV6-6,CASSEGTGVIGYTF
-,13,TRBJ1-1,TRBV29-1,CSVERQMNTEAFF
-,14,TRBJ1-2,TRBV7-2,CASAENQGAGGYTF
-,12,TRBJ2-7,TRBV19,CASTGQNYEQYF
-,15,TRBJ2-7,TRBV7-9,CASSLADFPSYEQYF
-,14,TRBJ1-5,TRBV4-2,CASSQVLSGQPQHF
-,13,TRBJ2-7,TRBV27,CASSFSGSYEQYF
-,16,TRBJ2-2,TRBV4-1,CASSQLSAGRHGELFF
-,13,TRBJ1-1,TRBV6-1,CASSPGRNTEAFF
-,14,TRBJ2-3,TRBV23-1,CASSQSEVTDTQYF
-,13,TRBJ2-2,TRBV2,CASSAGGSGELFF
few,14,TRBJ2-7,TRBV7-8,CASSSSRGSYEQYF
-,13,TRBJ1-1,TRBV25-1,CASSFQGPAEAFF
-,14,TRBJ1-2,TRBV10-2,CASSESAARYGYTF
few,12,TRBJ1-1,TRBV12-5,CASGSPNTEAFF
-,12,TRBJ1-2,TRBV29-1,CSVEDRVDGYTF
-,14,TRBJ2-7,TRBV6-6,CASREREDPYEQYF
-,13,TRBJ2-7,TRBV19,CASTAGGAYEQYF
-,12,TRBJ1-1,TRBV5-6,CASIGEGTEAFF
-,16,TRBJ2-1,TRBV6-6,CASSSTSGTSYNEQFF
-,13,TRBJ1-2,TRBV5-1,CASSIWGPNGYTF
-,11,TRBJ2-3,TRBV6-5,CASSEATTQYF
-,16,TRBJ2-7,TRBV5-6,CASSPRRTGFAEEQYF
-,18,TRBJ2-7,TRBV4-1,CASSQDLAGGGPAYEQYF
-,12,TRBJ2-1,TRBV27,CASSHGGVEQFF
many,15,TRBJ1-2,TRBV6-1,CASSALQAGAYGYTF
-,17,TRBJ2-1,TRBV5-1,CASSATGWGQGNNEQFF
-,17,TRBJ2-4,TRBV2,CASSWPGTSGRRDIQYF
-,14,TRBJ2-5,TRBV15,CATSRVLYQETQYF
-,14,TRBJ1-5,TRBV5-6,CASSSDRGHQPQHF
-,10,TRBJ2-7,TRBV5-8,CASNYYEQYF
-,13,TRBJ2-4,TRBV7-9,CASSPTGQGQQYF
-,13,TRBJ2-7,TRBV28,CASSVLGSYEQYF
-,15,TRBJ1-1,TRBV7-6,CASSRARAGGAEAFF
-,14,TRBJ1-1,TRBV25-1,CASSESGGYTEAFF
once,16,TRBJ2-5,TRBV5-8,CASGVKVPSLSGSQYF
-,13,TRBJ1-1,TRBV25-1,CASSARTASEAFF
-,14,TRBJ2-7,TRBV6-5,CASRFRDRSYEQYF
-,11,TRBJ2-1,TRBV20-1,CSALNYNEQFF
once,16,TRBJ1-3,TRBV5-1,CASSLGTTGPGNTIYF